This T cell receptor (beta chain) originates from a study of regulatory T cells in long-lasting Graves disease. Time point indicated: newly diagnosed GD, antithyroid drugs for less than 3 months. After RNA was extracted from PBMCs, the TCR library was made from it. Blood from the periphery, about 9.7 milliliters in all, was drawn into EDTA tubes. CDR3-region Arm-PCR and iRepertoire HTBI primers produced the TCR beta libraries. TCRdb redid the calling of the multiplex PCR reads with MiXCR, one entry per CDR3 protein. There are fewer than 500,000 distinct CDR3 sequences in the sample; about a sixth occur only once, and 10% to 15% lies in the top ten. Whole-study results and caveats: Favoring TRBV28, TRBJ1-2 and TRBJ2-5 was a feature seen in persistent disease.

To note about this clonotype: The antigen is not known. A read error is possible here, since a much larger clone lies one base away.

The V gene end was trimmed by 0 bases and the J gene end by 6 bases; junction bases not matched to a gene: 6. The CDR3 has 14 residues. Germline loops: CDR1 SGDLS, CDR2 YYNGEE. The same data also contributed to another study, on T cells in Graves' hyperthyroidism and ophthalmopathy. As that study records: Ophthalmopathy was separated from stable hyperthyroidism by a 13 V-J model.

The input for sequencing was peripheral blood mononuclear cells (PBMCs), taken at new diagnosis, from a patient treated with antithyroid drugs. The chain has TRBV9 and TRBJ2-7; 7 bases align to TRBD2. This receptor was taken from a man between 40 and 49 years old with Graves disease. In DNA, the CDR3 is TGTGCCAGCAGCGTAGGGCGGGAGACGGGCGAGCAGTACTTC. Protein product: CASSVGRETGEQYF.